This T cell receptor (beta chain) is from a study of blood T cell repertoires in COVID-19. As for the study in general: From T cells, B-cell-depleted T cells, or PBMCs came the material, which was cDNA or gDNA.

This CDR3 has 16 amino acids. Trimming at V came to 4 bases and at J to 4 bases, leaving 8 bases not matched to a gene. Germline assignment: CDR1 SGHRS and CDR2 YFSETQ. Clones were sequenced by immunoSEQ multiplex PCR, and TCRdb holds only the in-frame ones, with some missing. The sample has about 210,000 clones, roughly 86% seen once. Sequencing input: peripheral blood. This TCR was recovered from a woman in her 50s with active or convalescent COVID-19. This sequence joins TRBV5-1 and TRBJ2-2; 9 bases map to TRBD1. CDR3 amino acids: CASSVQGALGTGELFF. CDR3 DNA sequence: TGCGCCAGCAGCGTACAGGGGGCCTTGGGCACCGGGGAGCTGTTTTTT.